Each of the 17 T cell receptor beta chains below was sequenced from the same sample in a study of T cell responses to AZD1222 COVID-19 vaccine. This table comes from immunoSEQ multiplex PCR, and its TCRdb copy is limited to in-frame clones, with some not included. The table lists roughly 100,000 clones, roughly 87% of them singletons. This specimen was peripheral blood, taken on day 0 of AZD1222 vaccination. These receptors came from an adult in good health.

The chain uses TRBV6-5 and TRBJ1-1; D is undetermined. Trimming cost V 0 bases and J 2 bases, with 7 bases left between them. The length of the CDR3 is 14 residues. Germline V CDR1 and CDR2: MNHEY, SVGAGI. The CDR3 here is CASSYSTSNTEAFF. The DNA for the CDR3 is TGTGCCAGCAGTTACTCGACAAGTAACACTGAAGCTTTCTTT.

The chain joins TRBV5-1 to TRBJ2-5; D uncertain. Germline assignment: CDR1 SGHRS and CDR2 YFSETQ. Between the trimmed V and J ends, which lost 0 bases and 5 bases, there was a span of 11 bases. The CDR3 is made up of 14 amino acids. The CDR3 sequence: CASSLETSGETQYF. Written as DNA, the CDR3 is TGCGCCAGCAGCTTGGAGACGAGTGGTGAGACCCAGTACTTC.

V gene TRBV19 combines with J gene TRBJ1-1; D call uncertain. Deletions cut 6 bases from V and 0 bases from J, with 11 bases between. In germline, CDR1 is LNHDA, CDR2 SQIVND (reference sequence). The CDR3 covers 14 residues. In nucleotides, the CDR3 is TGTGCCAGTAGCCCGATTCGGATGAACACTGAAGCTTTCTTT. Translating it yields CASSPIRMNTEAFF.

The chain has TRBV3-1 (or the pseudogene TRBV3-2) and TRBJ1-2; D is unresolved. CDR1 and CDR2 (germline): LGHDT, YNNKEL (reference sequence). The V end lost 4 bases, the J end lost 11 bases, and 17 bases lay between the germline ends. CDR3 length equals 13 residues. CDR3 DNA sequence: TGTGCCAGCAGCCCGGACCACGTCTATCCATACACCTTC. This gives the protein CASSPDHVYPYTF.

J is TRBJ1-1 and V is TRBV30; no clear D gene. The length of the CDR3 is 13 residues. Germline V gene lookup returns CDR1 GTSNPN and CDR2 SVGIG (reference sequence). V gave up 0 bases and J gave up 11 bases, with 16 bases separating them. The CDR3 nucleotides are TGTGCCTGGAGTGTAATTGGGTCGGCAGGCGCTTTCTTT. Its translation is CAWSVIGSAGAFF.

This chain links TRBV5-6 with TRBJ2-3; D may match TRBD1 or TRBD2 (5 bases each). This CDR3 is 14 amino acids long. V shed 0 bases and J shed 6 bases, with 11 bases lying between them. Germline values: CDR1 SGHDT, CDR2 YYEEEE. The CDR3 region is CASSLGDHGDTQYF. DNA for the CDR3: TGTGCCAGCAGCTTGGGGGACCACGGGGATACGCAGTATTTT.

The chain carries TRBV10-3 and TRBJ2-3; TRBD2 matches at 8 bases. CDR1 is ENHRY, CDR2 SYGVKD, per germline. This CDR3 region has 14 residues. V was pared by 4 bases and J by 4 bases, with 4 bases of the junction left unmatched. The CDR3 sequence: CAISGPGLADTQYF. CDR3 DNA sequence: TGTGCCATCAGTGGCCCGGGACTAGCAGATACGCAGTATTTT.

This clone was detected a few times. The V and J genes are TRBV29-1 and TRBJ1-1; D not resolved. V lost 5 bases and J lost 6, with 10 bases in between. The CDR3 totals 11 residues. CDR1 is SQVTM and CDR2 is ANQGSEA in the germline V gene. The CDR3 spells CSVRRRAEAFF. The CDR3 nucleotides are TGCAGCGTTCGACGTAGGGCTGAAGCTTTCTTT. The full variable domain, rest sourced from reference TRBV29-1 and TRBJ1-1, is SAVISQKPSRDICQRGTSLTIQCQVDSQVTMMFWYRQQPGQSLTLIATANQGSEATYESGFVIDKFPISRPNLTFSTLTVSNMSPEDSSIYLCSVRRRAEAFFGQGTRLTVV.

The rearrangement joins TRBV11-2 to TRBJ1-5, with a possible D match to TRBD1 (5 bases). The CDR3 is 16 amino acids. V was trimmed by 1 base and J by 3 bases, leaving 13 bases between them. The germline gives CDR1 SGHAT, CDR2 FQNNGV. In DNA form, the CDR3 reads TGTGCCAGCAGCTTAGGTGCAGGAGGGGCCAATCAGCCCCAGCATTTT. It specifies CASSLGAGGANQPQHF.

This rearrangement joins TRBV7-2 to TRBJ1-2, with D hard to call. The CDR3 is 13 residues long. V was clipped by 5 bases and J by 5 bases, with 12 bases between them. CDR1 SGHTA and CDR2 FQGNSA come from the germline V gene. As DNA, the CDR3 is TGTGCCAGCAGCCCGAAACAGCCTTATGGCTACACCTTC. Translated: CASSPKQPYGYTF. Using reference TRBV7-2 and TRBJ1-2 for the parts outside the CDR3, the full variable domain is GAGVSQSPSNKVTEKGKDVELRCDPISGHTALYWYRQSLGQGLEFLIYFQGNSAPDKSGLPSDRFSAERTGGSVSTLTIQRTQQEDSAVYLCASSPKQPYGYTFGSGTRLTVV.

The chain recombines TRBV20-1 with TRBJ1-2; TRBD1 might be the D (5 bases). The CDR3 loop spans 11 amino acids. Germline CDR1 DFQATT, CDR2 SNEGSKA (reference sequence). Trimming stripped 8 bases from V and 6 bases from J, with 13 bases between. In nucleotides, the CDR3 is TGCAGTCCCTCCCAGGGAGATGGCTACACCTTC. Encoded protein: CSPSQGDGYTF.

The chain couples TRBV9 to TRBJ1-5, with 8 bases matching TRBD1. Germline loops: CDR1 SGDLS, CDR2 YYNGEE. The CDR3 length is 15 residues. The junction had 6 bases not matched to a gene; V was cut back by 3 bases and J by 4 bases. In DNA, the CDR3 is TGTGCCAGCAGCGCCTCGGGACAGGTAAATCAGCCCCAGCATTTT. This sequence encodes CASSASGQVNQPQHF. The full variable domain, with the rest looked up from reference TRBV9 and TRBJ1-5, is DSGVTQTPKHLITATGQRVTLRCSPRSGDLSVYWYQQSLDQGLQFLIQYYNGEERAKGNILERFSAQQFPDLHSELNLSSLELGDSALYFCASSASGQVNQPQHFGDGTRLSIL.

This chain connects TRBV7-2 to TRBJ1-3; D not resolved. Germline V gene lookup returns CDR1 SGHTA and CDR2 FQGNSA. The CDR3 runs to 13 residues. V was cut by 0 bases and J by 7 bases, with 7 bases left in between. CDR3 protein: CASSLARTNTIYF. DNA of the CDR3: TGTGCCAGCAGCTTAGCGCGTACGAACACCATATATTTT.

As DNA, the CDR3 is TGTGCCAGCAGTTACGGGGGCGAGAATCAGCCCCAGCATTTT. Residues: CASSYGGENQPQHF. The V and J genes are TRBV6-5 and TRBJ1-5; TRBD1 is a possible D gene (6 bases). CDR1 and CDR2 (germline): MNHEY, SVGAGI. The CDR3 is made up of 14 amino acids. Between the trimmed V and J ends, which lost 2 bases and 4 bases, there was a span of 9 bases.

This clone came up a few times. The chain is built from TRBV4-2 and TRBJ2-3; 7 bases match TRBD1. The CDR3 has 15 amino acids. Germline CDR1 and CDR2: LGHNA and YNFKEQ. Unmatched junction bases numbered 7, after V lost 3 bases and J lost 4 bases. CDR3 DNA sequence: TGTGCCAGCAGCCATCGAGGACAGGTTGCAGATACGCAGTATTTT. This gives the protein CASSHRGQVADTQYF.

The chain carries TRBV7-3 and TRBJ1-6; D not resolved. With 2 bases removed from V and 3 bases from J, the gap between germline ends came to 11 bases. The germline V gene has CDR1 SGHTA and CDR2 FQGTGA. CDR3 length: 16 residues. The CDR3 region is CASSLGLKIYNSPLHF. In DNA form, the CDR3 reads TGTGCCAGCAGCTTAGGTCTTAAAATCTATAATTCACCCCTCCACTTT.

V usage is TRBV5-6 and J usage is TRBJ1-1, with 7 bases fitting TRBD1. The germline V gene has CDR1 SGHDT and CDR2 YYEEEE. This CDR3 has 18 residues. Trimming at V came to 4 bases and at J to 0 bases, leaving 15 bases not matched to a gene. CDR3 residues: CASSRLRGRPLLNTEAFF. The DNA of the CDR3 is TGTGCCAGCAGCCGGTTAAGGGGGCGACCCCTTTTGAACACTGAAGCTTTCTTT.